This T cell receptor (beta chain) was found in a study of blood T cell repertoires in COVID-19. Study-level background: Sites across the United States, Italy and Spain contributed samples from acute and convalescent COVID-19. Nucleic acid was either cDNA or gDNA, and it came from T cells, B-cell-depleted T cells, or PBMCs.

Original methodology: Scientists estimated how many nucleated cells there were by amplifying reference gene primers. The data were produced by immunoSEQ multiplex PCR, yet TCRdb's version contains in-frame clones alone and is incomplete. That table gives V, J and clone size, and the DNA gave D and trimming. The table has 95,000 to 150,000 clones, roughly 89% seen once. The CDR3 is 15 amino acids. The V end was cut by 5 bases, the J end by 3 bases, with 14 bases between. Germline CDR1 and CDR2: SGHTA and FQGNSA. The chain links TRBV7-2 to TRBJ2-1; TRBD2 might be the D (6 bases). Sequencing used peripheral blood. The receptor was isolated from a woman aged 45-60 years with acute or convalescent COVID-19. CDR3 nucleotides: TGTGCCAGCAGCCGCCAAACGGGAGTCTACAATGAGCAGTTCTTC. As protein: CASSRQTGVYNEQFF.